Each of the 30 T cell receptor beta chains below was sequenced from the same sample in a study of beta chain features in type 1 diabetes. Expressed TCRB transcripts were sequenced after all isolated RNA was converted to cDNA. The table came from immunoSEQ multiplex PCR; TCRdb's copy has only in-frame clones and leaves some out. The sample includes under 250,000 clones, 25% to 30% seen only once; the top ten take approximately 4%. Sequenced sample: central memory CD4+ T cells from blood. The receptors come from a young man in good health.

This clone turned up a few times. This rearrangement joins TRBV7-9 to TRBJ2-1; D may be TRBD1 (6 bases). Trimming took off 3 bases at V and 4 bases at J, with 10 bases between the two ends. The germline gives CDR1 SEHNR, CDR2 FQNEAQ (reference sequence). The CDR3 runs to 14 residues. The DNA of the CDR3 is TGTGCCAGCAGCTTTAACAGGGAATACAATGAGCAGTTCTTC. Its protein product is CASSFNREYNEQFF.

This clone was counted ten times or more. This chain connects TRBV4-1 to TRBJ2-3, with D uncertain. Per the germline V gene, CDR1 is MGHRA and CDR2 is YSYEKL. This CDR3 has 14 residues. V lost 4 bases and J lost 0, with 8 bases in between. As DNA, the CDR3 is TGCGCCAGCAGCCCCCCGGGTAGCACAGATACGCAGTATTTT. This encodes CASSPPGSTDTQYF.

The rearrangement links TRBV7-9 to TRBJ1-1; D is unresolved. V was shortened by 4 bases and J by 0 bases, with 6 bases between the two germline ends. The CDR3 sequence is 13 residues long. CDR1 and CDR2 from the germline V gene are SEHNR and FQNEAQ (reference sequence). In nucleotides, the CDR3 is TGTGCCAGCAGCTCTCAGATGAACACTGAAGCTTTCTTT. This translates into CASSSQMNTEAFF.

The chain couples TRBV11-2 to TRBJ2-5, with 8 positions matching TRBD2. V lost 5 bases and J lost 5; bases outside the gene matches: 7. This CDR3 comprises 14 residues. Germline loops: CDR1 SGHAT, CDR2 FQNNGV. The CDR3 region is CASSRRTSPETQYF. The DNA for the CDR3 is TGTGCCAGCAGCCGCAGGACTAGCCCCGAGACCCAGTACTTC.

There are a few counts of this clone. The gene calls are TRBV7-2 and TRBJ2-1, with 11 bases that match TRBD2. This CDR3 spans 15 amino acids. Germline assignment: CDR1 SGHTA and CDR2 FQGNSA. Trimming removed 5 bases from V and 6 bases from J; junction bases left unmatched: 6. DNA of the CDR3: TGTGCCAGCAGCAAAACTAGCGGGAGCGGCAATGAGCAGTTCTTC. Protein: CASSKTSGSGNEQFF.

Comments on this clone: The germline gene is not matched at one end of the junction; a read error may be the cause. The CDR3 coding sequence is TGCGCCAGCAGCTTGAGGGGGGATCCCGGAGAGCTGTTTTTT. Protein sequence: CASSLRGDPGELFF. This chain joins TRBV5-1 and TRBJ2-2, with D possibly called TRBD1 or TRBD2 (6 bases each). Germline V gene data show CDR1 as SGHRS and CDR2 as YFSETQ. This CDR3 has 14 amino acids.

The chain links TRBV5-1 to TRBJ2-3; unclear D gene. The CDR3 covers 10 residues. The V gene's germline CDR1 is SGHRS and CDR2 YFSETQ. The V gene lost 6 bases and the J gene lost 5 bases, with 4 bases spanning the gap. CDR3 region: CASKGDTQYF. The CDR3 bases are TGCGCCAGCAAGGGAGATACGCAGTATTTT.

This clone was observed a handful of times. The chain carries TRBV29-1 and TRBJ2-3; TRBD2 matches at 8 bases. The CDR3 has 12 residues. The J segment lost 6 bases and the V segment lost 6 bases, leaving 5 bases of the junction unmatched. Germline V gene sequence: CDR1 SQVTM, CDR2 ANQGSEA. CDR3 sequence (DNA): TGCAGCGTCGGGGGGGGCCTGGATACGCAGTATTTT. This sequence encodes CSVGGGLDTQYF.

The genes are TRBV7-2 and TRBJ2-1; D is ambiguous. Trimming removed 2 bases from V and 8 bases from J, with 10 bases in between. Germline lookup yields CDR1 SGHTA and CDR2 FQGNSA. The CDR3 covers 13 residues. This chain's CDR3 is CASSLPYLDEQFF. Written as DNA, the CDR3 is TGTGCCAGCAGCTTACCCTACTTGGATGAGCAGTTCTTC. Full variable domain (missing parts from reference TRBV7-2 and TRBJ2-1): GAGVSQSPSNKVTEKGKDVELRCDPISGHTALYWYRQSLGQGLEFLIYFQGNSAPDKSGLPSDRFSAERTGGSVSTLTIQRTQQEDSAVYLCASSLPYLDEQFFGPGTRLTVL.

The chain carries TRBV2 and TRBJ2-7, with TRBD1 matching 8 bases. Germline-derived CDR1 and CDR2 are SNHLY and FYNNEI. J lost 0 bases, V lost 7 bases, and 5 bases had no gene match. The CDR3 covers 14 residues. The CDR3 here is CASTRTGNSYEQYF. The CDR3 DNA reads as TGTGCCAGCACGCGGACAGGGAACTCCTACGAGCAGTACTTC.

This clone showed up just a few times. The CDR3 nucleotides are TGTGCCAGCAGTATAGGACAGACTAGCCAAGAGACCCAGTACTTC. Translation: CASSIGQTSQETQYF. The V and J genes are TRBV27 and TRBJ2-5; tentatively, D is TRBD1 or TRBD2 (6 bases each). Trimming stripped 5 bases from V and 1 base from J, with 14 bases between. CDR1 and CDR2 from the germline V gene are MNHEY and SMNVEV (reference sequence). The CDR3 is made up of 15 amino acids.

This chain connects TRBV6-5 to TRBJ1-2; weak D call: TRBD1 (6 bases). CDR1 MNHEY and CDR2 SVGAGI come from the germline V gene. Trimming left V 6 bases short and J 2 bases short, with 13 bases between. The CDR3 contains 14 residues. The CDR3 loop reads CASSPTQGNYGYTF. The CDR3 DNA reads as TGTGCCAGCAGCCCAACACAGGGAAACTATGGCTACACCTTC.

This clone was counted a few times. The chain carries TRBV5-4 and TRBJ1-1, with 8 bases fitting TRBD1. V was clipped by 1 base and J by 2 bases; unmatched bases: 4. CDR1 is SGHNT and CDR2 is YYREEE in the germline V gene (reference sequence). The CDR3 totals 15 residues. CDR3 sequence: CASSLSRGRNTEAFF. CDR3 coding DNA: TGTGCCAGCAGCTTGTCCAGGGGGCGAAACACTGAAGCTTTCTTT.

V usage is TRBV30 and J usage is TRBJ2-3; a possible D gene is TRBD1 (5 bases). The CDR3 length is 13 residues. Germline V CDR1 and CDR2: GTSNPN, SVGIG (reference sequence). V was pared by 2 bases and J by 9 bases, with 15 bases between. The CDR3 protein is CAWSRIQVGTQYF. The CDR3, as DNA: TGTGCCTGGAGTCGAATACAGGTTGGGACGCAGTATTTT.

About this clone: The junction and the germline gene differ at one end; a read error may be behind it. The V and J genes are TRBV10-3 and TRBJ2-3; 11 nucleotides align to TRBD2. This CDR3 has 15 amino acids. Germline lookup yields CDR1 ENHRY and CDR2 SYGVKD. CDR3 nucleotides: TGTGCCCTCAGTGGGACTAGCGGACGCACAGATACGCAGTATTTT. Protein: CALSGTSGRTDTQYF.

This clone was seen repeatedly, ten times or more. The chain links TRBV7-9 to TRBJ2-6, with D unresolved. Deletions cut 5 bases from V and 4 bases from J, with 6 bases between. Germline CDR1 is SEHNR and CDR2 is FQNEAQ (reference sequence). The CDR3 contains 13 residues. The CDR3 region is CASSPSGANVLTF. The CDR3 DNA sequence: TGTGCCAGCAGCCCCTCAGGGGCCAACGTCCTGACTTTC.

This clone turned up a few times. The gene calls are TRBV27 and TRBJ1-1; D is undetermined. CDR1 is MNHEY and CDR2 is SMNVEV in the germline V gene (reference sequence). Trimming removed 2 bases from V and 3 bases from J, with 4 bases in between. The CDR3 has 12 residues. CDR3 sequence: CASSLKYTEAFF. DNA for the CDR3: TGTGCCAGCAGTTTAAAGTACACTGAAGCTTTCTTT.

The chain links TRBV7-9 to TRBJ1-5; D unresolved. V was shortened by 5 bases and J by 5 bases, with 13 bases between the two germline ends. The CDR3 runs to 14 residues. Germline CDR1 reads SEHNR; CDR2 reads FQNEAQ (reference sequence). CDR3 nucleotides: TGTGCCAGCAGCCACGAACGGGTCGATCAGCCCCAGCATTTT. Protein sequence: CASSHERVDQPQHF.

The chain combines TRBV6-6 with TRBJ2-5; 7 nucleotides match TRBD1. This CDR3 is 13 amino acids long. Germline V gene sequence: CDR1 MNHNY, CDR2 SVGAGI (reference sequence). V lost 5 bases, J lost 4 bases, and 4 bases stayed unmatched. CDR3 in amino acids: CASSTGTVETQYF. CDR3 DNA: TGTGCCAGCAGTACGGGGACAGTAGAGACCCAGTACTTC.

This clone has just a few counts. The junction and the germline gene differ at one end; a read error may be behind it. V usage is TRBV5-6 and J usage is TRBJ2-1; 9 nucleotides agree with TRBD1. CDR3 size: 18 residues. Looked up from germline, CDR1 is SGHDT and CDR2 is YYEEEE. In DNA, the CDR3 is TGTGCCCGCAGCTTGGACAGGGGTAGTCCGAGCCCCTACAATGAGCAGTTCTTC. Its translation: CARSLDRGSPSPYNEQFF. The entire variable domain, with the rest obtained from reference TRBV5-6 and TRBJ2-1, is as follows: DAGVTQSPTHLIKTRGQQVTLRCSPKSGHDTVSWYQQALGQGPQFIFQYYEEEERQRGNFPDRFSGHQFPNYSSELNVNALLLGDSALYLCARSLDRGSPSPYNEQFFGPGTRLTVL.

This clone was detected a few times. The chain joins TRBV4-3 to TRBJ2-1; D perhaps matches TRBD2 (5 bases). The germline V gene has CDR1 LGHNA and CDR2 YSLEER. The ends were cut back, 0 bases at V and 3 bases at J, with 9 bases in the middle. The CDR3 sequence is 15 residues long. The CDR3 region is CASSQELSGYNEQFF. The CDR3 nucleotides read TGCGCCAGCAGCCAAGAATTGAGCGGCTACAATGAGCAGTTCTTC.

Here the CDR3 DNA reads TGTGCCAGCAGTGAGGGAGTAAATACGCAGTATTTT. Protein product: CASSEGVNTQYF. The chain links TRBV6-1 to TRBJ2-3, with TRBD2 as a possible D gene (5 bases). The CDR3 covers 12 residues. V shed 3 bases and J shed 7 bases, with 8 bases lying between them. Germline V lookup: CDR1 MNHNS, CDR2 SASEGT.

The V and J genes are TRBV4-1 and TRBJ2-1, with D hard to call. Trimming cost V 4 bases and J 6 bases, with 7 bases left between them. CDR1 is MGHRA, CDR2 YSYEKL, per germline. The CDR3 has 12 residues. DNA for the CDR3: TGCGCCAGCAGCCGGGTGGGCAATGAGCAGTTCTTC. It codes for CASSRVGNEQFF.

This clone has a handful of counts. This CDR3 is also generated by other DNA sequences in the sample. The V and J genes are TRBV7-9 and TRBJ2-7; a weak D match, TRBD1 (6 bases). Germline CDR1 SEHNR, CDR2 FQNEAQ (reference sequence). V was pared by 1 base and J by 4 bases, with 8 bases between. There are 13 residues in the CDR3. The CDR3 loop reads CASSLEGGYEQYF. Written as DNA, the CDR3 is TGTGCCAGCAGCTTAGAAGGGGGATACGAGCAGTACTTC.

This clone was detected once. J is TRBJ1-5 and V is TRBV28; D unclear. CDR3 length: 12 amino acids. V was cut by 6 bases and J by 7 bases, with 10 bases left in between. The germline V gene has CDR1 MDHEN and CDR2 SYDVKM. The CDR3 loop reads CASRERVQPQHF. The CDR3 nucleotides are TGTGCCAGCAGAGAGAGGGTACAGCCCCAGCATTTT.

The chain has TRBV5-4 and TRBJ2-3, with unresolved D. The CDR3 has 15 residues. Germline CDR1 is SGHNT and CDR2 is YYREEE (reference sequence). The ends were cut back, 2 bases at V and 2 bases at J, with 12 bases in the middle. The CDR3 region is CASSFNRPTTDTQYF. CDR3 in DNA: TGTGCCAGCAGCTTTAACAGACCGACCACAGATACGCAGTATTTT.

Remarks on this clone: This likely stems from a read error, as it lies one base from a far larger clone. The gene calls are TRBV27 and TRBJ2-7; 8 positions match TRBD1. Germline values: CDR1 MNHEY, CDR2 SMNVEV (reference sequence). V lost 3 bases and J lost 2; bases outside the gene matches: 6. This CDR3 spans 15 amino acids. The CDR3 reads CASSFRPGQAYEQYF. CDR3 coding DNA: TGTGCCAGCAGTTTCCGCCCGGGACAGGCCTACGAGCAGTACTTC.

This clone was observed a handful of times. The V gene is TRBV4-3, the J gene TRBJ2-3, with 13 bases fitting TRBD2. The CDR3 is 17 amino acids. Germline loops: CDR1 LGHNA, CDR2 YSLEER. V gave up 3 bases and J gave up 0 bases; unmatched junction bases: 3. The CDR3 DNA follows: TGCGCCAGCAGCCATGGGACTAGCGGGGCCAGCACAGATACGCAGTATTTT. Encoded protein: CASSHGTSGASTDTQYF.

This CDR3 reads CASSQERGLKNIQYF. The CDR3 bases are TGTGCCAGCAGCCAAGAAAGGGGGCTCAAAAACATTCAGTACTTC. J is TRBJ2-4 and V is TRBV14, with 7 bases lining up with TRBD1. CDR1 SGHDN and CDR2 FVKESK come from the germline V gene. The length of the CDR3 is 15 residues. V was clipped by 0 bases and J by 3 bases; unmatched bases: 2.

This clone was counted only a few times. In DNA form, the CDR3 reads TGCAGCGTTGGGGTCCACCCTTCGCCGAACTATGGCTACACCTTC. Amino acids: CSVGVHPSPNYGYTF. This chain links TRBV29-1 with TRBJ1-2; unclear D gene. Trimming removed 4 bases at V and 2 bases at J, with 17 bases between. The germline V gene encodes CDR1 SQVTM and CDR2 ANQGSEA. The CDR3 runs to 15 residues. Full variable domain (missing parts from reference TRBV29-1 and TRBJ1-2): SAVISQKPSRDICQRGTSLTIQCQVDSQVTMMFWYRQQPGQSLTLIATANQGSEATYESGFVIDKFPISRPNLTFSTLTVSNMSPEDSSIYLCSVGVHPSPNYGYTFGSGTRLTVV.